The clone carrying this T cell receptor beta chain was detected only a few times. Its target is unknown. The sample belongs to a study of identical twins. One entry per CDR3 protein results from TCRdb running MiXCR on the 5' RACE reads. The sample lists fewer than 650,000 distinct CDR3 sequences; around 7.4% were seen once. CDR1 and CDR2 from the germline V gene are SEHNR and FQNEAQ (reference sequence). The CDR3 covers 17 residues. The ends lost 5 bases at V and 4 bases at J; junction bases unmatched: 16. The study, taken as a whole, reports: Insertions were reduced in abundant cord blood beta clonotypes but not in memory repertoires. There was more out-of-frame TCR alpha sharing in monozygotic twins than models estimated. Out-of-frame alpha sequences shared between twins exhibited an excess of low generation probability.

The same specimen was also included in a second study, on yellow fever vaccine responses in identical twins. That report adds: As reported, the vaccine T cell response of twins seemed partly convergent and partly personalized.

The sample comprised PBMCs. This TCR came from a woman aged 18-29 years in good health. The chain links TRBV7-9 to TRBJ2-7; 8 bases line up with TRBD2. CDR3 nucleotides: TGTGCCAGCAGCCTAACCTCCTCTCCGGGACTAGATTACGAGCAGTACTTC. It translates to CASSLTSSPGLDYEQYF.